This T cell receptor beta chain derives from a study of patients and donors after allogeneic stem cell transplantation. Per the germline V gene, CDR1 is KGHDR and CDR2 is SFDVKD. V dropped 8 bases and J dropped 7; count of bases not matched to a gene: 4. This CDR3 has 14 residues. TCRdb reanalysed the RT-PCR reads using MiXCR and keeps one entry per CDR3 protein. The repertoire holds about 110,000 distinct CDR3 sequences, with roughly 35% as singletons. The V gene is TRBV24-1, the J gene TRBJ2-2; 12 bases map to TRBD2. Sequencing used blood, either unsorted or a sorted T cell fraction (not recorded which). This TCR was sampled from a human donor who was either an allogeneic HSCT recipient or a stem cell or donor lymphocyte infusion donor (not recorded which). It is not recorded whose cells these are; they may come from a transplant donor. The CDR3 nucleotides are TGTGCCACCACTAGCGGGAGGGCCAGCGGGGAGCTGTTTTTT. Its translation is CATTSGRASGELFF.